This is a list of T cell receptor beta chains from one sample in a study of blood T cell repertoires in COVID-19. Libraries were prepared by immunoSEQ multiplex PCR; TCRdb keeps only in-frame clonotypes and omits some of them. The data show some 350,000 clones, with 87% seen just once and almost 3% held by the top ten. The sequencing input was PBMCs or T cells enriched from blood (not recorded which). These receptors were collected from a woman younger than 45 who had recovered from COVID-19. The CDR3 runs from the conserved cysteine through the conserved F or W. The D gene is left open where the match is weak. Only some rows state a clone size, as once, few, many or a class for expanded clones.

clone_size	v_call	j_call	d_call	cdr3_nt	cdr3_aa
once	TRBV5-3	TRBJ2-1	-	TGTGCCAGAAGCGTAGGAATGTACTTTCGGGCAGGGTTTGATGAGCAGTTCTTC	CARSVGMYFRAGFDEQFF
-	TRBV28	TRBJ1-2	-	TGTGCCAGCAGTTTATTAGGGGTAAAGGGCTACACCTTC	CASSLLGVKGYTF
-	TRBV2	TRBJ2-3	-	TGTGCCAGCAGTGATGGAGGCACAGATACGCAGTATTTT	CASSDGGTDTQYF
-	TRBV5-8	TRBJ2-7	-	TGTGCCAGCAGCTTGAGTTTCGGTCGGGGTGAGCAGTACTTC	CASSLSFGRGEQYF
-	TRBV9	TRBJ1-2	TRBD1	TGTGCCAGCAGTCTTGTAGGTCAAGGGGGCGGGAATGGCTACACCTTC	CASSLVGQGGGNGYTF
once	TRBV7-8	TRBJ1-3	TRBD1	TGTGCCAGCAGCTGGGGACAGGGGGCGAGTGGAAACACCATATATTTT	CASSWGQGASGNTIYF
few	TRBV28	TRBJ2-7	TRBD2	TGTGCCAGCAGTTACCAAACTAGCGGGAGGATAACCTCCTACGAGCAGTACTTC	CASSYQTSGRITSYEQYF
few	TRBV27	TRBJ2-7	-	TGTGCCAGCAGCCACCAGGGGTCCTCCGCCTACGAGCAGTACTTC	CASSHQGSSAYEQYF
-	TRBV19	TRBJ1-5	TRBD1	TGTGCCAGTAGTATCACGGGACAGTCCAAGTATAGCAATCAGCCCCAGCATTTT	CASSITGQSKYSNQPQHF
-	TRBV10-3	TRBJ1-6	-	TGTGCCATCCAGAGACAGGAAGATTCACCCCTCCACTTT	CAIQRQEDSPLHF
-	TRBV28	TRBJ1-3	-	TGTGCCAGCAGTTTATGGGACACGAGCTCTGGAAACACCATATATTTT	CASSLWDTSSGNTIYF
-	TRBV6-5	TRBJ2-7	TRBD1	TGTGCCAGCAGTTACACGGGACAGGGGGCGGCGGAGCAGTACTTC	CASSYTGQGAAEQYF
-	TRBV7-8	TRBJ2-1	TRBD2	TGTGCCAGCAGTACCCCCCAGGGACTAGCGGGGGGGAAGCAGTTCTTC	CASSTPQGLAGGKQFF
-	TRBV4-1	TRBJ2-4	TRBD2	TGCGCCAGCAGCCCAAGCCGGGGGGGAGCCAAAAACATTCAGTACTTC	CASSPSRGGAKNIQYF